This record covers a single TCR beta chain. Its matching antigen is unknown. The germline gives CDR1 MNHNS, CDR2 SASEGT. This CDR3 has 16 amino acids. V shed 3 bases and J shed 0 bases, with 11 bases lying between them. These data originate in a study of shared clonotypes between healthy human individuals. The naive CD8 population came from CD45RO-negative cells selected for CCR7, without terminally differentiated effector memory CD45RA+ cells. The run depth of the assay was deep. Using immunoSEQ multiplex PCR, the repertoire was profiled, and TCRdb retains in-frame clones only, with some absent. The repertoire has about 2,200,000 clones, 90% to 95% of them found once; the top ten carry more than 1.5%. Whole-study results and caveats: Sampling included only blood; tissue repertoires likely differ.

The genes are TRBV6-1 and TRBJ1-4; D is unresolved. Sequencing was performed on naive CD8+ T cells from PBMCs. The TCR sequence derives from a man younger than 35 in good health. Some clones in this sample may be carry-over from other donors' samples. CDR3: CASSDWGGATNEKLFF. The CDR3 DNA is TGTGCCAGCAGTGACTGGGGTGGCGCAACTAATGAAAAACTGTTTTTT.